The present TCR beta chain was sequenced within a study of identical twins. This clonotype was observed a handful of times. Healthy Caucasians supplied all donations. Germline loops: CDR1 SGHAT, CDR2 FQNNGV. The CDR3 has 16 residues. V was pared by 2 bases and J by 7 bases, with 13 bases of the junction left unmatched. MiXCR was run by TCRdb on the 5' RACE reads, yielding one entry per CDR3 protein. This table holds some 760,000 distinct CDR3 sequences, around a sixth found once. These sequences were also reported in another study, on T cells expressing NK-cell markers. Turning to that study: With respect to HCMV, seven of the eight sequenced donors were seropositive, and one was seronegative.

The chain is built from TRBV11-2 and TRBJ2-5; 7 bases align to TRBD2. The specimen was PBMCs. The receptor's source is a woman younger than 35 in good health. The CDR3 protein is CASSLRAGREYGTQYF. CDR3 DNA sequence: TGTGCCAGCAGCTTAAGGGCAGGGCGGGAGTACGGGACCCAGTACTTC. Variable domain in full (rest from reference TRBV11-2 and TRBJ2-5): EAGVAQSPRYKIIEKRQSVAFWCNPISGHATLYWYQQILGQGPKLLIQFQNNGVVDDSQLPKDRFSAERLKGVDSTLKIQPAKLEDSAVYLCASSLRAGREYGTQYFGPGTRLLVL.